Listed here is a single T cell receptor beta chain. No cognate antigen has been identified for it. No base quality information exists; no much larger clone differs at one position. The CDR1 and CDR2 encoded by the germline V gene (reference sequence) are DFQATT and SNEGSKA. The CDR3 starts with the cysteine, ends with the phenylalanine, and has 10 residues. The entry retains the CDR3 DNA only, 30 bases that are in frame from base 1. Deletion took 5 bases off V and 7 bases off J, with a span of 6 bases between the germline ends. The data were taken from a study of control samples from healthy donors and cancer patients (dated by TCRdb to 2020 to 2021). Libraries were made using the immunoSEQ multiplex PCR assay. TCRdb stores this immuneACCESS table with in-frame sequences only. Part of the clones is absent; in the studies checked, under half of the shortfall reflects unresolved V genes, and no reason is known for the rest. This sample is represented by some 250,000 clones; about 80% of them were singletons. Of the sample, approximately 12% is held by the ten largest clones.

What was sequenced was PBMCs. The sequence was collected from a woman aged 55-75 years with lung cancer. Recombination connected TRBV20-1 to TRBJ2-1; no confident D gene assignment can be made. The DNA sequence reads TGCAGTGCTTTAGATAATGAGCAGTTCTTC. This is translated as CSALDNEQFF.